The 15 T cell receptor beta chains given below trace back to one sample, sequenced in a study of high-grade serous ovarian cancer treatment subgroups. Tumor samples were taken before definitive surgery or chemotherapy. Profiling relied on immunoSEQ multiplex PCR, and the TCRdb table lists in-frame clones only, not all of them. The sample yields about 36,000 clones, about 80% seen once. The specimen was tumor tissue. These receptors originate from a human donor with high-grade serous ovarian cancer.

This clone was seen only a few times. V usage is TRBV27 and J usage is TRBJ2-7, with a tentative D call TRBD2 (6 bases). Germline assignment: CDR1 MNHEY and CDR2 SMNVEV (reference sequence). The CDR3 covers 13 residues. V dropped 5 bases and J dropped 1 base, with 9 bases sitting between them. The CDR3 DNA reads TGTGCCAGCAGTCGGGAGATTTCCTACGAGCAGTACTTC. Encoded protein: CASSREISYEQYF.

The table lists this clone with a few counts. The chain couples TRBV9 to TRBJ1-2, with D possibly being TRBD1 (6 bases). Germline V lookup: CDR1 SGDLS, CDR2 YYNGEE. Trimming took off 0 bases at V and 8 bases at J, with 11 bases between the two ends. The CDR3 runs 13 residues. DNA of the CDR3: TGTGCCAGCAGCGTAGATTGGAGGGGGGGCTACACCTTC. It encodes CASSVDWRGGYTF.

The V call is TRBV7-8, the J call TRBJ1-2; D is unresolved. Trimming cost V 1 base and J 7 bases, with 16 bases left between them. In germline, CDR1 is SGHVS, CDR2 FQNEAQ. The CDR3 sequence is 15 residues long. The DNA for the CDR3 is TGTGCCAGCAGCTTAGACGGGGTGGCGGGAACTGGCTACACCTTC. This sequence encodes CASSLDGVAGTGYTF.

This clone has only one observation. The CDR3 loop is CASSLWGTGEEKLFF. DNA of the CDR3: TGTGCCAGCAGTTTATGGGGGACAGGGGAGGAAAAACTGTTTTTT. This chain links TRBV27 with TRBJ1-4; 10 positions agree with TRBD1. CDR3 size: 15 residues. Germline CDR1 MNHEY, CDR2 SMNVEV (reference sequence). Unmatched junction bases numbered 4, after V lost 1 base and J lost 8 bases.

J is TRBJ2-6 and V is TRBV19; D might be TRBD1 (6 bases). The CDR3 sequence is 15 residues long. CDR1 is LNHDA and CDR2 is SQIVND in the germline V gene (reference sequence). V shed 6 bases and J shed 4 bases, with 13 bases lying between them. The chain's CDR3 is CASRLTGYGANVLTF. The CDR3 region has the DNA TGTGCCAGTAGGCTTACAGGGTACGGGGCCAACGTCCTGACTTTC.

CDR3 DNA sequence: TGTGCCTGGAGGGACGGGGACAGGTGGGCCTACGAGCAGTACTTC. Its protein is CAWRDGDRWAYEQYF. This chain links TRBV30 with TRBJ2-7; 8 bases align to TRBD1. This CDR3 comprises 15 residues. Germline CDR1 GTSNPN, CDR2 SVGIG (reference sequence). J was trimmed by 2 bases and V by 3 bases; bases with no gene match: 9.

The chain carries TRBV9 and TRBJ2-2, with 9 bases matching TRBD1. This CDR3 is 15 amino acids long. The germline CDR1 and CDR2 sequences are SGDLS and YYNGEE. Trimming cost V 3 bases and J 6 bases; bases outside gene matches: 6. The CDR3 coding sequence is TGTGCCAGCAGCGAGAGGACAGGGGAGGCCGGGGAGCTGTTTTTT. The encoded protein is CASSERTGEAGELFF.

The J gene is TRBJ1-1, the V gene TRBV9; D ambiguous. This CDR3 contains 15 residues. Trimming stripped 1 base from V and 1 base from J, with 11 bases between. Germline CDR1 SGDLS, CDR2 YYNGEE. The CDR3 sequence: CASSVSGRTNTEAFF. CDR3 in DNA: TGTGCCAGCAGCGTATCCGGACGGACGAACACTGAAGCTTTCTTT.

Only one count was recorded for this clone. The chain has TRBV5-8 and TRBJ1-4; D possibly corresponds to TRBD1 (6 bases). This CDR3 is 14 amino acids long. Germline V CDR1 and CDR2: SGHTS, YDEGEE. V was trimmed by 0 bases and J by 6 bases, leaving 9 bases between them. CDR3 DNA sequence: TGTGCCAGCAGCTTGGACAGGGTAGATGAAAAACTGTTTTTT. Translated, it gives CASSLDRVDEKLFF.

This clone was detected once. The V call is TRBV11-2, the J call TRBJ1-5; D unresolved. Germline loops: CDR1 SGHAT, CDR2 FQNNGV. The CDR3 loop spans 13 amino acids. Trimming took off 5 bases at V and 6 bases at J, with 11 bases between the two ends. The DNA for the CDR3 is TGTGCCAGCAGCCTTTCAATTAGTCAGCCCCAGCATTTT. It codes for CASSLSISQPQHF.

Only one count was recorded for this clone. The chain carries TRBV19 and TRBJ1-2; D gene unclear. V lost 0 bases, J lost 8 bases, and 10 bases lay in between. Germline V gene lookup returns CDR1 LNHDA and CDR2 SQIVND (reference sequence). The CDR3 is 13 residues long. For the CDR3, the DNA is TGTGCCAGTAGTATAGACGGGCGGATGGGCTACACCTTC. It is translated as CASSIDGRMGYTF.

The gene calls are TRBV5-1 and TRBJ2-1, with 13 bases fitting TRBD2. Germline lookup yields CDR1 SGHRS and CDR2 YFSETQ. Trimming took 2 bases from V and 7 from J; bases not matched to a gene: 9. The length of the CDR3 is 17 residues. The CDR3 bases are TGCGCCAGCAGCTTCAGTCGGACTAGCGGGAGAATTAATGAGCAGTTCTTC. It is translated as CASSFSRTSGRINEQFF. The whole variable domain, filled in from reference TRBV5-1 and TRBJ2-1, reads KAGVTQTPRYLIKTRGQQVTLSCSPISGHRSVSWYQQTPGQGLQFLFEYFSETQRNKGNFPGRFSGRQFSNSRSEMNVSTLELGDSALYLCASSFSRTSGRINEQFFGPGTRLTVL.

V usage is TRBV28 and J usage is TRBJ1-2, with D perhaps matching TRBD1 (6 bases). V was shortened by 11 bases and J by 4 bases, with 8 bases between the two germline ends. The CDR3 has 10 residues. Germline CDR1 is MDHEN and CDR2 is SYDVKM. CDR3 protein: CASGAYGYTF. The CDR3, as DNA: TGTGCCTCGGGGGCCTATGGCTACACCTTC.

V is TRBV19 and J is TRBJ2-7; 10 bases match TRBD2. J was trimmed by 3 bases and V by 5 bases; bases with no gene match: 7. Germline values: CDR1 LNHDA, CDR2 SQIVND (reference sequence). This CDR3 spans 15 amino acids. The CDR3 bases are TGTGCCAGTAGTCAACCTAGGACTAGCGGCTACGAGCAGTACTTC. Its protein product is CASSQPRTSGYEQYF.

The CDR3 loop is CSVQTGTGRPPKTGQYF. CDR3 nucleotide sequence: TGCAGCGTCCAGACCGGGACAGGGAGACCCCCCAAAACGGGTCAGTACTTC. V and J are TRBV29-1 and TRBJ2-4; 9 bases align to TRBD1. Germline CDR1 SQVTM, CDR2 ANQGSEA. V dropped 6 bases and J dropped 12; count of bases not matched to a gene: 24. This CDR3 has 17 amino acids.